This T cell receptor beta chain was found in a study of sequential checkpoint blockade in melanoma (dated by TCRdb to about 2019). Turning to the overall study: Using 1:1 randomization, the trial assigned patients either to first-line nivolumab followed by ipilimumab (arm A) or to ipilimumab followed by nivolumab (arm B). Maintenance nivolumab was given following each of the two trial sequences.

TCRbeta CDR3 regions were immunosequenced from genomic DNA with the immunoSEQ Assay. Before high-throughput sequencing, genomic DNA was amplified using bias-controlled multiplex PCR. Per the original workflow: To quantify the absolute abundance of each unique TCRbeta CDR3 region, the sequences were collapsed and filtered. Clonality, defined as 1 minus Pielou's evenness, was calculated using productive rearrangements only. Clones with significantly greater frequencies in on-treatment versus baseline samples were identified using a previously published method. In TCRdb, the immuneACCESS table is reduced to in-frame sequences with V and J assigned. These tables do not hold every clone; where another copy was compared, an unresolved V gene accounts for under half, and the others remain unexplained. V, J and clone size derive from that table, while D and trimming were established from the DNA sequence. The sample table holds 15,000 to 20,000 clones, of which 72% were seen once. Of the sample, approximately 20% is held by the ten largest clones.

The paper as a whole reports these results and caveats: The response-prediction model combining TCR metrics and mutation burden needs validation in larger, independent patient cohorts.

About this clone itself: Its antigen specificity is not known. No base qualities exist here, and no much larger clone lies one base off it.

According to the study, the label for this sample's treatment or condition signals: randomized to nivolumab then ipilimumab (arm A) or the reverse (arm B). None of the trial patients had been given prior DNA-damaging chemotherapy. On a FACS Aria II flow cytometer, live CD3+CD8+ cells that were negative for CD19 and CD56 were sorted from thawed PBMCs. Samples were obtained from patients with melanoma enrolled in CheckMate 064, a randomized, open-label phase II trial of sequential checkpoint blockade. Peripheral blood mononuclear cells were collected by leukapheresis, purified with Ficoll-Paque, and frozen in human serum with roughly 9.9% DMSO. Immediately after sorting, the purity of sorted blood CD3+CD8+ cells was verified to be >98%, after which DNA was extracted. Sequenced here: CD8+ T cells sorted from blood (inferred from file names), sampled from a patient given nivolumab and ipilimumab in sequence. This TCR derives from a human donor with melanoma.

The CDR3 protein sequence reads: CASTGGGYPHEQYF. Read as DNA, the sequence is TGTGCCAGCACAGGGGGAGGATATCCCCACGAGCAGTACTTC. The V and J segments used are TRBV19 and TRBJ2-7, with 8 middle bases fitting TRBD1. The germline V and J ends show losses of 9 bases and 5 bases respectively, and no gene match explains 12 bases of the junction. Sequences LNHDA (CDR1) and SQIVND (CDR2) are obtained from the germline V gene (reference sequence). From its cysteine to its phenylalanine, the CDR3 spans 14 amino acids. Only the CDR3 DNA stays, 42 bases, in frame from base 1.